These 26 T cell receptor beta chains originate from one sample sequenced in a study of blood T cells in healthy people across ages. Together with a sample-barcoded 5' primer, a J-beta primer mix was included in a second PCR lasting roughly 6 to 12 cycles. TCRdb recomputed calls from the 5' RACE reads with MiXCR, one row per CDR3 protein. The sample shows roughly 800,000 distinct CDR3 sequences, 25% of them seen only once. In addition, the sample was reused for a study of T cells of mothers and their children.

The sample consisted of blood. The receptors shown here come from a boy aged 10-17 years in good health.

The chain couples TRBV27 to TRBJ1-2; TRBD1 matches 9 bases. The CDR3 has 13 amino acids. V lost 3 bases and J lost 11; bases outside the gene matches: 7. The germline V gene encodes CDR1 MNHEY and CDR2 SMNVEV (reference sequence). CDR3 bases: TGTGCCAGCAGTTTGGGGACAGGGACCGGTTACACCTTC. This gives the protein CASSLGTGTGYTF.

This clonotype was seen a handful of times. The rearrangement joins TRBV12-3 or TRBV12-4 to TRBJ1-2; D gene unclear. The CDR3 is 13 amino acids. V shed 1 base and J shed 6 bases, with 9 bases lying between them. CDR3 DNA sequence: TGTGCCAGCAGTTTAGTTGTGGGCCATGGCTACACCTTC. Protein sequence: CASSLVVGHGYTF.

This chain links TRBV7-2 with TRBJ2-3, with D possibly TRBD2 on 6 matching bases. Germline CDR1 and CDR2: SGHTA and FQGNSA. The length of the CDR3 is 15 residues. The germline V and J ends were trimmed by 7 bases and 6 bases, with 20 bases remaining between them. The CDR3 nucleotides read TGTGCCAGCAATGGCTTTTTGGCGGGGACGGATACGCAGTATTTT. Translation gives CASNGFLAGTDTQYF.

DNA of the CDR3: TGTGCCAGCAGCTTGGCCGGGACAGGGGTTGAAAAACTGTTTTTT. Its protein product is CASSLAGTGVEKLFF. The rearrangement uses TRBV5-5 and TRBJ1-4; the match to TRBD1 covers 10 bases. Germline V gives CDR1 SGHKS, CDR2 YYEKEE (reference sequence). CDR3 length: 15 amino acids. V lost 0 bases, J lost 7 bases, and 3 bases stayed unmatched.

The J gene is TRBJ2-5, the V gene TRBV7-2; D unclear. The V gene lost 1 base and the J gene lost 2 bases, with 11 bases spanning the gap. CDR1 is SGHTA, CDR2 FQGNSA, per germline. This CDR3 spans 15 amino acids. CDR3 amino acids: CASSLDRLGQETQYF. CDR3 in DNA: TGTGCCAGCAGCTTAGATAGGCTAGGTCAAGAGACCCAGTACTTC.

With regard to this clonotype: Mismatch with germline at one junction end may stem from a read error. This chain joins TRBV5-1 and TRBJ2-1, with a weak D call TRBD2 (7 bases). The germline gives CDR1 SGHRS, CDR2 YFSETQ. The CDR3 is made up of 16 amino acids. CDR3 region: CPSSLFRAGAYSEQFF. CDR3 DNA: TGCCCCAGCAGCTTGTTCCGGGCGGGGGCGTACAGTGAGCAGTTCTTC.

Concerning this clonotype itself: The junction and the germline gene differ at one end; a read error may be behind it. The chain links TRBV28 to TRBJ2-5; D unresolved. The germline gives CDR1 MDHEN, CDR2 SYDVKM. This CDR3 comprises 15 residues. For the CDR3, the DNA is TGTGCCGGCAGCTCCCTAAATTGGGACCAAGAGACCCAGTACTTC. Protein: CAGSSLNWDQETQYF. The whole variable domain, filled in from reference TRBV28 and TRBJ2-5, reads DVKVTQSSRYLVKRTGEKVFLECVQDMDHENMFWYRQDPGLGLRLIYFSYDVKMKEKGDIPEGYSVSREKKERFSLILESASTNQTSMYLCAGSSLNWDQETQYFGPGTRLLVL.

This chain uses TRBV3-1 with TRBJ2-4, with D possibly TRBD1 on 5 matching bases. The V end was cut by 4 bases, the J end by 7 bases, with 14 bases between. This CDR3 comprises 14 residues. Germline loops: CDR1 LGHDT, CDR2 YNNKEL (reference sequence). CDR3 coding DNA: TGTGCCAGCAGCCCAGTGGGGCAGTTTAACATTCAGTACTTC. Its translation: CASSPVGQFNIQYF.

This clonotype was found many times. The rearrangement links TRBV7-2 to TRBJ2-5, with no clear D. Germline V gene lookup returns CDR1 SGHTA and CDR2 FQGNSA. V was trimmed by 3 bases and J by 0 bases, leaving 5 bases between them. This CDR3 spans 13 amino acids. The CDR3 loop reads CASSLGYQETQYF. The CDR3 nucleotides are TGTGCCAGCAGCTTGGGGTACCAAGAGACCCAGTACTTC.

This chain links TRBV2 with TRBJ2-3, with 7 bases matching TRBD1. V lost 6 bases and J lost 0; bases outside the gene matches: 6. This CDR3 region has 15 residues. Per the germline V gene, CDR1 is SNHLY and CDR2 is FYNNEI. CDR3 coding DNA: TGTGCCAGCAGACAACGGACAGGAAGCACAGATACGCAGTATTTT. The encoded protein is CASRQRTGSTDTQYF.

The V gene is TRBV20-1, the J gene TRBJ2-3; possibly TRBD2 for D (6 bases). The CDR3 is 15 amino acids. CDR1 and CDR2 (germline): DFQATT, SNEGSKA (reference sequence). Trimming shortened V by 1 base and J by 3 bases, and 14 bases separated the two germline ends. The CDR3 spells CSARGRGLRTDTQYF. The CDR3 DNA reads TGCAGTGCTAGAGGTCGGGGACTGAGGACAGATACGCAGTATTTT.

Only a few counts were recorded for this clonotype. This chain links TRBV20-1 with TRBJ2-1; the match to TRBD1 covers 9 bases. CDR1 is DFQATT and CDR2 is SNEGSKA in the germline V gene (reference sequence). The CDR3 is 13 amino acids. Trimming took 5 bases from V and 9 from J; bases not matched to a gene: 8. The CDR3 reads CSAGQGRIGEQFF. In nucleotides, the CDR3 is TGCAGTGCTGGACAGGGGAGGATTGGTGAGCAGTTCTTC.

This clonotype has more than one count but fewer than ten. The chain employs TRBV9 and TRBJ2-5, with TRBD2 matching over 11 bases. The CDR3 is made up of 15 amino acids. J was trimmed by 5 bases and V by 1 base; bases with no gene match: 4. The germline CDR1 and CDR2 sequences are SGDLS and YYNGEE. CDR3 protein: CASSVFGLAGETQYF. DNA of the CDR3: TGTGCCAGCAGCGTATTCGGACTAGCGGGCGAGACCCAGTACTTC. Together with reference TRBV9 and TRBJ2-5, the CDR3 gives the full variable domain: DSGVTQTPKHLITATGQRVTLRCSPRSGDLSVYWYQQSLDQGLQFLIQYYNGEERAKGNILERFSAQQFPDLHSELNLSSLELGDSALYFCASSVFGLAGETQYFGPGTRLLVL.

The rearrangement joins TRBV20-1 to TRBJ2-1, with TRBD1 as a possible D gene (5 bases). Germline CDR1 and CDR2: DFQATT and SNEGSKA (reference sequence). This CDR3 spans 12 amino acids. Between the trimmed V and J ends, which lost 3 bases and 5 bases, there was a span of 8 bases. In DNA form, the CDR3 reads TGCAGTGCTAGGGCGGACAACAATGAGCAGTTCTTC. Protein: CSARADNNEQFF.

The CDR3 coding sequence is TGTGCCAGCAGTGAAGCGGGGACTAGCGGCGGCGAGCAGTACTTC. Its translation: CASSEAGTSGGEQYF. The genes are TRBV6-1 and TRBJ2-7; 11 positions match TRBD2. This CDR3 region has 15 residues. The germline gives CDR1 MNHNS, CDR2 SASEGT. V lost 0 bases and J lost 6; bases outside the gene matches: 4.

For this clonotype: Its ends do not fully match the called genes, so a read error is possible. The J gene is TRBJ2-3, the V gene TRBV9; 11 bases are a match to TRBD2. Germline CDR1 and CDR2: SGDLS and YYNGEE. There are 16 residues in the CDR3. DNA for the CDR3: TGTGCCAACAGCGACGCTAGCGGGGGGTCCACAGATACGCAGTATTTT. It is translated as CANSDASGGSTDTQYF.

This clonotype was detected a few times. The chain couples TRBV6-6 to TRBJ1-1, with D uncertain. Trimming removed 0 bases from V and 0 bases from J, with 14 bases in between. This CDR3 is 17 amino acids long. CDR1 is MNHNY and CDR2 is SVGAGI in the germline V gene (reference sequence). DNA of the CDR3: TGTGCCAGCAGTTACTCGACCCGAGGATTAATGAACACTGAAGCTTTCTTT. It translates to CASSYSTRGLMNTEAFF.

The chain has TRBV29-1 and TRBJ2-2; D perhaps matches TRBD1 (5 bases). The germline V gene encodes CDR1 SQVTM and CDR2 ANQGSEA. This CDR3 contains 14 residues. V lost 0 bases and J 7 bases, leaving 12 bases between the germline ends. CDR3 nucleotide sequence: TGCAGCGTTGAAGATCCAGGGCTGGGCGGGGAGCTGTTTTTT. It encodes CSVEDPGLGGELFF.

This clonotype was counted between two and nine times. The rearrangement uses TRBV25-1 and TRBJ2-1; D might be TRBD2 (6 bases). V shed 7 bases and J shed 7 bases, with 17 bases lying between them. CDR3 length: 14 residues. Germline V gives CDR1 MGHDK, CDR2 SYGVNS. The CDR3 DNA sequence: TGTGCCAGCATGAGGGCGGGGAGTGGGAATGAGCAGTTCTTC. It yields the protein CASMRAGSGNEQFF.

The rearrangement uses TRBV7-6 and TRBJ1-5; 10 bases align to TRBD1. The J segment lost 0 bases and the V segment lost 2 bases, leaving 7 bases of the junction unmatched. Germline CDR1 is SGHVS and CDR2 is FNYEAQ. This CDR3 region has 18 residues. The CDR3 DNA reads TGTGCCAGCAGCTTAAGGCCGACAGGGGGCCATAGCAATCAGCCCCAGCATTTT. It is translated as CASSLRPTGGHSNQPQHF.

This clonotype was picked up a small number of times. V and J are TRBV29-1 and TRBJ2-7; unclear D gene. Germline CDR1 is SQVTM and CDR2 is ANQGSEA. There are 12 residues in the CDR3. Trimming pared 1 base from V and 3 bases from J, leaving 7 bases between. CDR3 nucleotides: TGCAGCGTTGAAGGTCCGCACTACGAGCAGTACTTC. This codes for CSVEGPHYEQYF.

V and J are TRBV7-9 and TRBJ1-2; D not certain. CDR1 SEHNR and CDR2 FQNEAQ come from the germline V gene (reference sequence). The CDR3 totals 16 residues. V shed 3 bases and J shed 0 bases, with 14 bases lying between them. CDR3 sequence reads: CASSFSSAEANYGYTF. The CDR3 DNA follows: TGTGCCAGCAGCTTCAGTTCCGCAGAGGCTAACTATGGCTACACCTTC. The full variable domain, with the rest looked up from reference TRBV7-9 and TRBJ1-2, is DTGVSQNPRHKITKRGQNVTFRCDPISEHNRLYWYRQTLGQGPEFLTYFQNEAQLEKSRLLSDRFSAERPKGSFSTLEIQRTEQGDSAMYLCASSFSSAEANYGYTFGSGTRLTVV.

On this clonotype itself: It is likely a read error, because the conserved phenylalanine at the end of the CDR3 is missing. The chain uses TRBV6-2 or TRBV6-3 and TRBJ1-4, with no clear D. Germline CDR1 reads MNHEY; CDR2 reads SVGEGT. The ends were cut back, 2 bases at V and 8 bases at J, with 6 bases in the middle. The CDR3 runs to 12 residues. The CDR3 DNA is TGTGCCAGCAGTTACCTCGACGAAAAACTGTTTCTT. This translates into CASSYLDEKLFL.

This clonotype was observed a handful of times. CDR3 in DNA: TGTGCCAGCAGCTTAAATGGCCGGGAGACCCAGTACTTC. Protein sequence: CASSLNGRETQYF. V gene TRBV7-2 combines with J gene TRBJ2-5; D is ambiguous. Trimming took 2 bases from V and 5 from J, leaving 9 bases between them. The CDR3 contains 13 residues. Germline loops: CDR1 SGHTA, CDR2 FQGNSA.

The table lists this clonotype with a count of one. The chain has TRBV7-3 and TRBJ2-1, with D perhaps matching TRBD1 (5 bases). V lost 2 bases to trimming and J lost 10 bases, with 18 bases between them. This CDR3 is built from 15 residues. CDR1 is SGHTA, CDR2 FQGTGA, per germline. The CDR3 region is CASSLFGQGEREQFF. DNA for the CDR3: TGTGCCAGCAGCTTATTCGGCCAGGGTGAAAGGGAGCAGTTCTTC.

The CDR3 region has the DNA TGTGCCACCAGTGATTTGCCTATTAGCGGGGGGCGCACAGATACGCAGTATTTT. Amino acid sequence: CATSDLPISGGRTDTQYF. V is TRBV24-1 and J is TRBJ2-3; 10 nucleotides match TRBD2. There are 18 residues in the CDR3. Trimming took 0 bases from V and 1 from J; bases not matched to a gene: 6. Germline V gene data show CDR1 as KGHDR and CDR2 as SFDVKD.